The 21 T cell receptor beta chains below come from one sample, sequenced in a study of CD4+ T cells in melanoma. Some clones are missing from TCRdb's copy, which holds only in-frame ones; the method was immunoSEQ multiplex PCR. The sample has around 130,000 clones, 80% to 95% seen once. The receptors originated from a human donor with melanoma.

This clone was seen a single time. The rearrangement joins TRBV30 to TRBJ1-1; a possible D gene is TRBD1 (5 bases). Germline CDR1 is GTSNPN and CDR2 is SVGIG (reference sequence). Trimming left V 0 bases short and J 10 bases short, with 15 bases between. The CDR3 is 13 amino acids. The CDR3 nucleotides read TGTGCCTGGAGTGTACAGGTCCGCCAGGGAGCTTTCTTT. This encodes CAWSVQVRQGAFF.

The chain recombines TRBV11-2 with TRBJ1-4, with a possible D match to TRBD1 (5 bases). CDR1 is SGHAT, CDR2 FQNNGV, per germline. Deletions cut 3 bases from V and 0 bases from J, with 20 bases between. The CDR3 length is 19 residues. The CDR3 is CASSFPTAGPGATNEKLFF. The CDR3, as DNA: TGTGCCAGCAGCTTCCCGACCGCAGGGCCGGGTGCAACTAATGAAAAACTGTTTTTT.

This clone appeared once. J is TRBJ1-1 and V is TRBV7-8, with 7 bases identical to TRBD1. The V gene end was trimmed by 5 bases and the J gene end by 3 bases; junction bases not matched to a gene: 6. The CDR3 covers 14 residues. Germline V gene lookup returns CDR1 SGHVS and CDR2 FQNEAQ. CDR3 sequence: CASSPRRGHTEAFF. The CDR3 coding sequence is TGTGCCAGCAGCCCGCGGAGGGGGCACACTGAAGCTTTCTTT.

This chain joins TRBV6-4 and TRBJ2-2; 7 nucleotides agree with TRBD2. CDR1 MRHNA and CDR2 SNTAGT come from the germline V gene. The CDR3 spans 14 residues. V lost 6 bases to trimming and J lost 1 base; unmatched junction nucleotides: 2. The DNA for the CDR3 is TGTGCCAGCAGACCGGGAGGGAACACCGGGGAGCTGTTTTTT. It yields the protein CASRPGGNTGELFF.

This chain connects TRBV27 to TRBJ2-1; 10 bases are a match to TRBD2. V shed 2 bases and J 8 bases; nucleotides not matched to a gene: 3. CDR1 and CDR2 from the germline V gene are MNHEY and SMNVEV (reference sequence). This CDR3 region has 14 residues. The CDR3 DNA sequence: TGTGCCAGCAGTTTAATACTAGCGGGACATGAGCAGTTCTTC. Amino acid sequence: CASSLILAGHEQFF.

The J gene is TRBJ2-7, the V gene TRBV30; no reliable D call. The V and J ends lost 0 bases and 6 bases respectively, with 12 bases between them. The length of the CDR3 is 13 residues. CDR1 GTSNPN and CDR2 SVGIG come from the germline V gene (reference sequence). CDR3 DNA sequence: TGTGCCTGGAGTGTACGTGGCCTTTCCGAGCAGTACTTC. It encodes CAWSVRGLSEQYF.

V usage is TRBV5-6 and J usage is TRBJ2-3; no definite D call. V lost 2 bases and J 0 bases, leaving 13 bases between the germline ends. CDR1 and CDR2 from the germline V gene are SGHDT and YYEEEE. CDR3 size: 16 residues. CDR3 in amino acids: CASSFFRRSSTDTQYF. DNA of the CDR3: TGTGCCAGCAGCTTCTTTAGGCGTTCTAGCACAGATACGCAGTATTTT.

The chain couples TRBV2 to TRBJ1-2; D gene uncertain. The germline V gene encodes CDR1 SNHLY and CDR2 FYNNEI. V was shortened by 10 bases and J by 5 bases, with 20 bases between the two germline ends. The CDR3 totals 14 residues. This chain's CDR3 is CATAKTYAGYGYTF. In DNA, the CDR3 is TGTGCCACCGCTAAAACTTACGCCGGATATGGCTACACCTTC.

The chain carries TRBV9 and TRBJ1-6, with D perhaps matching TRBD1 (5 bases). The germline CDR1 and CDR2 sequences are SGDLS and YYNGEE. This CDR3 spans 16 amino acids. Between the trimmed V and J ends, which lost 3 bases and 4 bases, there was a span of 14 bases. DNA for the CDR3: TGTGCCAGCAGCGAAGCTGGGGGGGGGTATAATTCACCCCTCCACTTT. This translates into CASSEAGGGYNSPLHF. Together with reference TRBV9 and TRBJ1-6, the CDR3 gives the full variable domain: DSGVTQTPKHLITATGQRVTLRCSPRSGDLSVYWYQQSLDQGLQFLIQYYNGEERAKGNILERFSAQQFPDLHSELNLSSLELGDSALYFCASSEAGGGYNSPLHFGNGTRLTVT.

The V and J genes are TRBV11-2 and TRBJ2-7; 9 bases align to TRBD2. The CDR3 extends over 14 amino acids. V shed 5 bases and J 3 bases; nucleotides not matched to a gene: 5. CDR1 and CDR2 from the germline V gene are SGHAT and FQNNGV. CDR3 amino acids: CASSKLAGNYEQYF. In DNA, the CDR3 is TGTGCCAGCAGCAAGCTAGCGGGAAACTACGAGCAGTACTTC.

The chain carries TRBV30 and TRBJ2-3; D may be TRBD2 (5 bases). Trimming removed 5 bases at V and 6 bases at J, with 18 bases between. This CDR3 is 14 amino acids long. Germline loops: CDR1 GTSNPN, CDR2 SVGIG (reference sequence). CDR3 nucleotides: TGTGCCTGGGGGTGGGCGGGTATCACGGATACGCAGTATTTT. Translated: CAWGWAGITDTQYF. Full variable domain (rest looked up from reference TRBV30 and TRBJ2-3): SQTIHQWPATLVQPVGSPLSLECTVEGTSNPNLYWYRQAAGRGLQLLFYSVGIGQISSEVPQNLSASRPQDRQFILSSKKLLLSDSGFYLCAWGWAGITDTQYFGPGTRLTVL.

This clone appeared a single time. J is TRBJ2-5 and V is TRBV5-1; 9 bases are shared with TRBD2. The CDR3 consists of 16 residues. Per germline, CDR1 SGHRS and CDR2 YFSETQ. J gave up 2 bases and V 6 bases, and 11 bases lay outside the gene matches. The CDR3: CASTFQGAGGQETQYF. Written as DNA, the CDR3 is TGCGCCAGCACCTTCCAGGGAGCGGGGGGACAAGAGACCCAGTACTTC.

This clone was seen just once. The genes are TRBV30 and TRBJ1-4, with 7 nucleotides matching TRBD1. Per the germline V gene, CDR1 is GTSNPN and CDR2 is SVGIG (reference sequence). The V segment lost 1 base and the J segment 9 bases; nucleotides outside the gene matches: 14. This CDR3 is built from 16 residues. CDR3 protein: CAWSALTDRAPKKLFF. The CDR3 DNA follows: TGTGCCTGGAGTGCCCTGACCGACAGGGCCCCAAAAAAACTGTTTTTT.

This CDR3 reads CASSSGQGPNEQFF. Written as DNA, the CDR3 is TGTGCCAGCAGCTCGGGACAGGGTCCCAATGAGCAGTTCTTC. This rearrangement joins TRBV7-3 to TRBJ2-1; 9 bases map to TRBD1. V lost 4 bases, J lost 6 bases, and 4 bases stayed unmatched. This CDR3 has 14 residues. Germline V gives CDR1 SGHTA, CDR2 FQGTGA.

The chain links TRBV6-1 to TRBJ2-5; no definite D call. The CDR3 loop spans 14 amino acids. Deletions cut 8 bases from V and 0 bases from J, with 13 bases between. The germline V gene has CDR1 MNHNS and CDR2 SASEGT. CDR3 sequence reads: CASGVSPYQETQYF. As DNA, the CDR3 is TGTGCCAGCGGGGTCTCCCCGTACCAAGAGACCCAGTACTTC.

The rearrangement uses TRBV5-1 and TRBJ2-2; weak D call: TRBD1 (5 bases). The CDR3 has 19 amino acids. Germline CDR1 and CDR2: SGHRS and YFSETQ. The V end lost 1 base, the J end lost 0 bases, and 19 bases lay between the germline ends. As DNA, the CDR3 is TGCGCCAGCAGCTTGCTGTTCCATAGGACATTATCGAACACCGGGGAGCTGTTTTTT. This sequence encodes CASSLLFHRTLSNTGELFF. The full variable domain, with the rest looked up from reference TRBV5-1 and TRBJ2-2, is KAGVTQTPRYLIKTRGQQVTLSCSPISGHRSVSWYQQTPGQGLQFLFEYFSETQRNKGNFPGRFSGRQFSNSRSEMNVSTLELGDSALYLCASSLLFHRTLSNTGELFFGEGSRLTVL.

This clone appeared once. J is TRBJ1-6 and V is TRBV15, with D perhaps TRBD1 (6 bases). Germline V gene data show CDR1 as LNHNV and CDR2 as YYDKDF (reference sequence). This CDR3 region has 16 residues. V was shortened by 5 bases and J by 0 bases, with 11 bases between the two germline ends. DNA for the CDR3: TGTGCCACCAGCCTCGGACAGAGCTCCTATAATTCACCCCTCCACTTT. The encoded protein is CATSLGQSSYNSPLHF.

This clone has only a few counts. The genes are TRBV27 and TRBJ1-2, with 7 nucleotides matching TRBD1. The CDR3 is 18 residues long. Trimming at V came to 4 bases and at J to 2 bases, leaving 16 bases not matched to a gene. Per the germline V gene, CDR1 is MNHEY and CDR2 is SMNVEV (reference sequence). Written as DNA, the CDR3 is TGTGCCAGCAGTTGGGCGACAGGGAGGGGGCCGGGAAACTATGGCTACACCTTC. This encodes CASSWATGRGPGNYGYTF.

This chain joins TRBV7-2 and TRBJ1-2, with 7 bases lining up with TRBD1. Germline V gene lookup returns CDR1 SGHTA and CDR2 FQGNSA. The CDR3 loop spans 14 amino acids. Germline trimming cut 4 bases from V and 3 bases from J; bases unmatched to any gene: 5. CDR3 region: CASSSGGGDYGYTF. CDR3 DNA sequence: TGTGCCAGCAGCTCTGGAGGGGGCGACTATGGCTACACCTTC.

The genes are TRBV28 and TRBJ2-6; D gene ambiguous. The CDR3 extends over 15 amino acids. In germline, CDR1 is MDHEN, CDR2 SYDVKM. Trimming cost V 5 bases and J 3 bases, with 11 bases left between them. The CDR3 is CASSPPQSGANVLTF. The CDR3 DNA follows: TGTGCCAGCAGTCCGCCCCAGAGTGGGGCCAACGTCCTGACTTTC.

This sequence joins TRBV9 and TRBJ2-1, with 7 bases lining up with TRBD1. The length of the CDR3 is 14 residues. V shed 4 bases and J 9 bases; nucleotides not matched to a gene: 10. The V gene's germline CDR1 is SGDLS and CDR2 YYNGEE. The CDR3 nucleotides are TGTGCCAGCAGCACTCAAACAGGGGTGGGTGAGCAGTTCTTC. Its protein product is CASSTQTGVGEQFF.